This TCR beta chain derives from a study of blood T cells in healthy people across ages. This clonotype has only a few counts. The antigen remains unidentified. Study-level results: Compared with aged donors, long-lived donors showed fewer expanded clones, suggesting selection.

The second PCR ran roughly 6 to 11 cycles with a sample-barcoded 5' primer and J-beta primers. The template-switch adaptor, which had 12 random nucleotides, put a tag on each cDNA molecule. TCRdb reprocessed the 5' RACE reads with MiXCR, giving one entry per CDR3 protein. The sample includes fewer than 1 million distinct CDR3 sequences, under 55% of them seen just once. V was trimmed by 5 bases and J by 2 bases, leaving 10 bases between them. This CDR3 region has 13 residues. The germline CDR1 and CDR2 sequences are MNHEY and SMNVEV (reference sequence). This receptor was taken from a man in his 60s in good health. Material for sequencing was blood. This sequence joins TRBV27 and TRBJ2-7; a weak D match, TRBD2 (5 bases). The CDR3 nucleotides are TGTGCCAGCAGTCTCGGGATCCCCTACGAGCAGTACTTC. Its protein product is CASSLGIPYEQYF.